These 13 T cell receptor beta chains came from one sample sequenced in a study of blood T cell repertoires in COVID-19. Using immunoSEQ multiplex PCR, the repertoire was profiled, and TCRdb retains in-frame clones only, with some absent. The table has 250,000 to 350,000 clones, approximately 90% seen once. The sample taken for sequencing was PBMCs or T cells enriched from blood (not recorded which). The receptor set was obtained from a woman aged 55-75 years in a cohort exposed to, infected with or recovered from COVID-19 (not recorded which).

V and J are TRBV11-2 and TRBJ2-2; the D gene is possibly TRBD2 (6 bases). This CDR3 is built from 15 residues. CDR1 is SGHAT and CDR2 is FQNNGV in the germline V gene. V was clipped by 6 bases and J by 2 bases, with 13 bases between them. CDR3 region: CASSRWEANTGELFF. CDR3 sequence (DNA): TGTGCCAGCAGTCGGTGGGAGGCAAACACCGGGGAGCTGTTTTTT.

The chain combines TRBV28 with TRBJ2-2; TRBD2 agrees at 10 bases. After removal of 6 bases from V and 2 bases from J, the junction contained 9 bases not matched to a gene. Looked up from germline, CDR1 is MDHEN and CDR2 is SYDVKM. There are 17 residues in the CDR3. The CDR3 DNA reads TGTGCCAGCAGGTTTCCGGGACTAGCGACCAACACCGGGGAGCTGTTTTTT. Protein sequence: CASRFPGLATNTGELFF.

This sequence joins TRBV2 and TRBJ1-5, with a tentative D call TRBD1 (5 bases). Germline V gene data show CDR1 as SNHLY and CDR2 as FYNNEI. Trimming cost V 6 bases and J 4 bases, with 10 bases left between them. The CDR3 totals 13 residues. The CDR3 DNA sequence: TGTGCCAGCAGAACCAGGGAAAATCAGCCCCAGCATTTT. It specifies CASRTRENQPQHF. Variable domain in full (rest from reference TRBV2 and TRBJ1-5): EPEVTQTPSHQVTQMGQEVILRCVPISNHLYFYWYRQILGQKVEFLVSFYNNEISEKSEIFDDQFSVERPDGSNFTLKIRSTKLEDSAMYFCASRTRENQPQHFGDGTRLSIL.

The chain combines TRBV3-1 (or the pseudogene TRBV3-2) with TRBJ2-7, with 10 bases fitting TRBD2. Germline CDR1 and CDR2: LGHDT and YNNKEL (reference sequence). The V gene end was trimmed by 4 bases and the J gene end by 2 bases; junction bases not matched to a gene: 11. This CDR3 has 17 amino acids. CDR3 sequence: CASSRSPGLAGAYEQYF. CDR3 in DNA: TGTGCCAGCAGCCGCTCGCCGGGCCTAGCGGGGGCCTACGAGCAGTACTTC.

The rearrangement uses TRBV3-1 (or the pseudogene TRBV3-2) and TRBJ1-2, with no clear D. The CDR3 contains 16 residues. Germline V lookup: CDR1 LGHDT, CDR2 YNNKEL (reference sequence). V lost 4 bases to trimming and J lost 1 base, with 16 bases between them. This chain's CDR3 is CASSPGKGLSNYGYTF. The CDR3 DNA sequence: TGTGCCAGCAGCCCGGGGAAGGGCCTGAGTAACTATGGCTACACCTTC.

This clone was recorded once. V gene TRBV6-6 combines with J gene TRBJ1-1; D might be TRBD1 (5 bases). This CDR3 is built from 13 residues. CDR1 and CDR2 from the germline V gene are MNHNY and SVGAGI (reference sequence). Trimming stripped 6 bases from V and 5 bases from J, with 13 bases between. The chain's CDR3 is CASRSDGGTEAFF. Here the CDR3 DNA reads TGTGCCAGCAGATCGGATGGGGGGACTGAAGCTTTCTTT.

This chain joins TRBV2 and TRBJ1-2; D is ambiguous. Trimming shortened V by 10 bases and J by 5 bases, and 20 bases separated the two germline ends. The CDR3 is made up of 14 amino acids. CDR1 and CDR2 from the germline V gene are SNHLY and FYNNEI. This CDR3 is CATGDGLAGYGYTF. Written as DNA, the CDR3 is TGTGCCACCGGCGACGGGCTAGCGGGTTATGGCTACACCTTC.

This clone appeared a single time. The chain couples TRBV19 to TRBJ1-5; 8 bases line up with TRBD1. This CDR3 comprises 15 residues. CDR1 and CDR2 from the germline V gene are LNHDA and SQIVND (reference sequence). Trimming at V came to 5 bases and at J to 3 bases, leaving 6 bases not matched to a gene. The CDR3 DNA reads as TGTGCCAGTAGTCCCCTGGACAGGGCCAATCAGCCCCAGCATTTT. Translating gives CASSPLDRANQPQHF.

The chain recombines TRBV9 with TRBJ2-5; D remains unclear. The V end lost 1 base, the J end lost 4 bases, and 8 bases lay between the germline ends. Germline CDR1 reads SGDLS; CDR2 reads YYNGEE. CDR3 length: 13 residues. This chain's CDR3 is CASSVLIGETQYF. The DNA of the CDR3 is TGTGCCAGCAGCGTACTAATTGGAGAGACCCAGTACTTC.

CDR3 nucleotide sequence: TGTGCCAGCAGCAAGGGTACCACAGGGCCAGAGACCCAGTACTTC. Protein: CASSKGTTGPETQYF. The gene calls are TRBV14 and TRBJ2-5; D is possibly TRBD1 (6 bases). V was clipped by 5 bases and J by 4 bases, with 17 bases between them. Germline V CDR1 and CDR2: SGHDN, FVKESK. The CDR3 length is 15 residues.

The rearrangement links TRBV7-2 to TRBJ2-3; the D is unclear. Looked up from germline, CDR1 is SGHTA and CDR2 is FQGNSA. Trimming removed 0 bases from V and 6 bases from J, with 16 bases in between. The CDR3 has 16 residues. The CDR3 coding sequence is TGTGCCAGCAGCTTAGCGGCAGCGTCCCAGTGGGATACGCAGTATTTT. It yields the protein CASSLAAASQWDTQYF. Full variable domain (rest looked up from reference TRBV7-2 and TRBJ2-3): GAGVSQSPSNKVTEKGKDVELRCDPISGHTALYWYRQSLGQGLEFLIYFQGNSAPDKSGLPSDRFSAERTGGSVSTLTIQRTQQEDSAVYLCASSLAAASQWDTQYFGPGTRLTVL.

The J gene is TRBJ1-2, the V gene TRBV7-9, with 9 bases aligning to TRBD1. The CDR3 sequence is 19 residues long. Per germline, CDR1 SEHNR and CDR2 FQNEAQ (reference sequence). Losses at the gene ends were 5 bases for V and 0 bases for J; bases not matched to a gene: 16. DNA for the CDR3: TGTGCCAGCAGCCCCCGGGACCGGGACAGGGATTATACTAACTATGGCTACACCTTC. It yields the protein CASSPRDRDRDYTNYGYTF. Looking up the rest from reference TRBV7-9 and TRBJ1-2 gives the full variable domain: DTGVSQNPRHKITKRGQNVTFRCDPISEHNRLYWYRQTLGQGPEFLTYFQNEAQLEKSRLLSDRFSAERPKGSFSTLEIQRTEQGDSAMYLCASSPRDRDRDYTNYGYTFGSGTRLTVV.

This clone was found a few times. The chain combines TRBV7-9 with TRBJ2-7; D might be TRBD2 (7 bases). This CDR3 spans 14 amino acids. The V end was cut by 7 bases, the J end by 10 bases, with 23 bases between. Per germline, CDR1 SEHNR and CDR2 FQNEAQ (reference sequence). CDR3 sequence (DNA): TGTGCCAGCACCGAGATGGGGGGGCTACGAGCACAGTACTTC. Translating it yields CASTEMGGLRAQYF.